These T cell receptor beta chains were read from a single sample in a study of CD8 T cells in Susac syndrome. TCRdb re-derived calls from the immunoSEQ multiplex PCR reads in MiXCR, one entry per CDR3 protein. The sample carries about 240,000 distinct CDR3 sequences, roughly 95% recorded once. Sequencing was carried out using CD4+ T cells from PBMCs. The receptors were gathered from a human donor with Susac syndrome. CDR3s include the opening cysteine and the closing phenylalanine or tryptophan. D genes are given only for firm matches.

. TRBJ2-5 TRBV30 TGTGCCTGGAAGGTTGGCGGGATTTCCGAGACCCAGTACTTC CAWKVGGISETQYF
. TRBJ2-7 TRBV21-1 TGTGCCAGCAGCAAACGGCATATGAGCGAGCAGTACTTC CASSKRHMSEQYF
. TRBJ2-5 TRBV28 TGTGCCAGCAGCCCCCTTGTAGCCGGGACACAACAAGAGACCCAGTACTTC CASSPLVAGTQQETQYF
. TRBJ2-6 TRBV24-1 TGTGCCACCAGTGATAGCTCTGGGGCCAACGTCCTGACTTTC CATSDSSGANVLTF
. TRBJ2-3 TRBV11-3 TGTGCCAGCAGCGATTCTAGGGGTCCTACGCAGTATTTT CASSDSRGPTQYF
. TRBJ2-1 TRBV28 TGTGCCAGCAGTTTCTGGGGCGGAAAGAGTGAGCAGTTCTTC CASSFWGGKSEQFF
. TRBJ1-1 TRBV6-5 TGTGCCAGCAGAGGGAGGGCCATGAACACTGAAGCTTTCTTT CASRGRAMNTEAFF
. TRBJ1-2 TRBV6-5 TGTGCCAGCAGTTACTCGACGTCAGGCGGCTATGGCTACACCTTC CASSYSTSGGYGYTF
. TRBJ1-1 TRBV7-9 TGTGCCAGCAGTCGCCAGACAGGCCCAGCTGAAGCTTTCTTT CASSRQTGPAEAFF
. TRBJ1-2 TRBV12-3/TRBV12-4 TGTGCCAGCAGTCCGCAGACAGCCTATGGCTACACCTTC CASSPQTAYGYTF
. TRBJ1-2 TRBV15 TGTGCCACCAGCAGAGATCGGGCACGGAAGATTCCTAACTATGGCTACACCTTC CATSRDRARKIPNYGYTF